The next 13 T cell receptor beta chains were all read from a single sample in a study of neurological immune-mediated disorders. TCRdb analysed the 5' RACE reads with MiXCR anew, one entry per CDR3 protein. The sample holds fewer than 50,000 distinct CDR3 sequences, roughly 15% seen once. The source material was CD4+ T cells from blood. Every receptor here comes from a woman aged 55-70 years with HTLV-1-associated myelopathy (HAM/TSP).

This clonotype was observed at least ten times. J is TRBJ1-5 and V is TRBV20-1; the D is unclear. The CDR3 sequence is 14 residues long. Trimming took 3 bases from V and 0 from J, leaving 9 bases between them. In germline, CDR1 is DFQATT, CDR2 SNEGSKA (reference sequence). Here the CDR3 reads CSASLGYSNQPQHF. DNA for the CDR3: TGCAGTGCTAGTTTGGGATATAGCAATCAGCCCCAGCATTTT.

The chain couples TRBV7-3 to TRBJ2-1; TRBD2 agrees at 13 bases. In germline, CDR1 is SGHTA, CDR2 FQGTGA. Trimming at V came to 0 bases and at J to 8 bases, leaving 4 bases not matched to a gene. There are 16 residues in the CDR3. Here the CDR3 reads CASSLTGTSGEDEQFF. The CDR3 DNA sequence: TGTGCCAGCAGCTTAACCGGGACTAGCGGGGAAGATGAGCAGTTCTTC.

This clonotype was counted many times. The CDR3 nucleotides are TGTGCCAGCAGTGCCCGATCTTCAGGGGCGCAGGGCTACACCTTC. Its protein is CASSARSSGAQGYTF. V gene TRBV6-1 combines with J gene TRBJ1-2; the D gene is possibly TRBD1 (6 bases). The germline V gene has CDR1 MNHNS and CDR2 SASEGT. There are 15 residues in the CDR3. Trimming removed 4 bases from V and 8 bases from J, with 20 bases in between.

This clonotype was detected many times. This sequence joins TRBV2 and TRBJ1-6; a weak D match, TRBD1 (6 bases). The CDR3 sequence is 12 residues long. The V gene lost 8 bases and the J gene lost 5 bases, with 7 bases spanning the gap. CDR1 is SNHLY and CDR2 is FYNNEI in the germline V gene. The CDR3 loop is CASGGNNSPLHF. As DNA, the CDR3 is TGTGCCAGCGGGGGCAATAATTCACCCCTCCACTTT.

The sample holds many counts of this clonotype. The chain is built from TRBV5-1 and TRBJ1-1; D is possibly TRBD1 (5 bases). The CDR3 sequence is 14 residues long. The V gene's germline CDR1 is SGHRS and CDR2 YFSETQ. The ends were cut back, 6 bases at V and 1 base at J, with 13 bases in the middle. CDR3 sequence: CASNTGLPNTEAFF. As DNA, the CDR3 is TGCGCCAGCAATACGGGACTCCCGAACACTGAAGCTTTCTTT.

This clonotype has ten or more counts. This chain links TRBV5-4 with TRBJ1-6; TRBD1 aligns across 10 bases. CDR3 length: 16 residues. From germline, CDR1 is SGHNT and CDR2 YYREEE (reference sequence). V trimming: 0 bases; J trimming: 10 bases; junction bases outside the gene matches: 7. CDR3 sequence: CASSLASGTGDSPLHF. The CDR3 DNA reads TGTGCCAGCAGCTTGGCTTCCGGGACAGGGGACTCACCCCTCCACTTT.

This clonotype was observed at least ten times. The rearrangement joins TRBV5-8 to TRBJ1-2, with 7 bases identical to TRBD1. Losses at the gene ends were 4 bases for V and 7 bases for J; bases not matched to a gene: 7. Looked up from germline, CDR1 is SGHTS and CDR2 is YDEGEE. The length of the CDR3 is 13 residues. The CDR3 loop is CASSRDRIIGYTF. CDR3 coding DNA: TGTGCCAGCAGCCGGGACAGAATTATTGGCTACACCTTC.

This clonotype was seen repeatedly, ten times or more. The V and J genes are TRBV5-1 and TRBJ1-6; 7 nucleotides align to TRBD1. V lost 1 base to trimming and J lost 5 bases; unmatched junction nucleotides: 21. The CDR3 is 21 residues long. Germline CDR1 SGHRS, CDR2 YFSETQ. Here the CDR3 DNA reads TGCGCCAGCAGCTTGCGGGCCCCCACCTCGACGGGCAGGGGGAATAATTCACCCCTCCACTTT. It codes for CASSLRAPTSTGRGNNSPLHF.

Many counts were recorded for this clonotype. V gene TRBV10-2 combines with J gene TRBJ1-4; 9 bases map to TRBD1. The germline V gene encodes CDR1 WSHSY and CDR2 SAAADI. The CDR3 totals 20 residues. Germline trimming cut 6 bases from V and 3 bases from J; bases unmatched to any gene: 20. The CDR3 DNA is TGCGCCAGCAGGGAGGCGAGTGGGGACAGGGACACGGGGGCTAATGAAAAACTGTTTTTT. It codes for CASREASGDRDTGANEKLFF.

This clonotype was observed a few times. V and J are TRBV29-1 and TRBJ1-1; 7 bases match TRBD1. Germline CDR1 reads SQVTM; CDR2 reads ANQGSEA. The ends lost 5 bases at V and 5 bases at J; junction bases unmatched: 8. The CDR3 runs to 13 residues. This chain's CDR3 is CSVKYRGDTEAFF. As DNA, the CDR3 is TGCAGCGTTAAATACAGGGGTGATACTGAAGCTTTCTTT.

This clonotype was observed at least ten times. The chain joins TRBV10-3 to TRBJ2-7; TRBD2 matches at 9 bases. The CDR3 length is 15 residues. Looked up from germline, CDR1 is ENHRY and CDR2 is SYGVKD. V shed 1 base, J shed 2 bases, and the junction held 3 bases outside the gene matches. Here the CDR3 DNA reads TGTGCCATCAGTGAGTTTAGCGGGGGCACCTACGAGCAGTACTTC. It is translated as CAISEFSGGTYEQYF.

The V gene is TRBV20-1, the J gene TRBJ2-1, with TRBD2 matching 9 bases. Germline V gene sequence: CDR1 DFQATT, CDR2 SNEGSKA (reference sequence). The CDR3 is 19 residues long. V lost 0 bases and J lost 4; bases outside the gene matches: 16. As DNA, the CDR3 is TGCAGTGCTAGAGATTTCGAGACTAGCGGAAACCCCGTATACAATGAGCAGTTCTTC. It specifies CSARDFETSGNPVYNEQFF.

This clonotype was seen ten or more times. The chain joins TRBV20-1 to TRBJ1-2; possible D gene TRBD1, 5 bases. The CDR3 extends over 13 amino acids. V lost 4 bases to trimming and J lost 3 bases, with 12 bases between them. Per germline, CDR1 DFQATT and CDR2 SNEGSKA (reference sequence). CDR3 sequence (DNA): TGCAGTGCTACACCACAGGTGGACTATGGCTACACCTTC. Its protein is CSATPQVDYGYTF.